The T cell receptor beta chain under discussion was sequenced for a study of cytomegalovirus exposure and HLA in healthy donors. Study-level results: HLA restriction was apparent for most CMV-associated TCR beta chains in a later analysis. The authors enumerated roughly 180 TCR beta chains as linked to cytomegalovirus. Later analysis revealed greater clonal expansion in HLA-associated TCR beta chains than in equally common others.

With respect to this clone: The target antigen is unknown.

This CDR3 contains 17 residues. J was trimmed by 4 bases and V by 2 bases; bases with no gene match: 4. Germline CDR1 and CDR2: SGHNT and YYREEE (reference sequence). This PCR relied on a set of 60 Vbeta primers and 13 Jbeta primers. The repertoire was sequenced with immunoSEQ multiplex PCR; TCRdb's copy has only in-frame clones and lacks some. The ten top clones account for 2% to 2.5%, within a sample of more than 45,000 clones. The clonotype comes from a woman aged 40-49 years in good health and CMV-seronegative. Sequenced: PBMCs. This chain uses TRBV5-4 with TRBJ2-3; 16 bases fit TRBD2. CDR3 sequence: CASSLFGTSGGADTQYF. CDR3 DNA: TGTGCCAGCAGCTTATTCGGGACTAGCGGGGGGGCAGATACGCAGTATTTT.